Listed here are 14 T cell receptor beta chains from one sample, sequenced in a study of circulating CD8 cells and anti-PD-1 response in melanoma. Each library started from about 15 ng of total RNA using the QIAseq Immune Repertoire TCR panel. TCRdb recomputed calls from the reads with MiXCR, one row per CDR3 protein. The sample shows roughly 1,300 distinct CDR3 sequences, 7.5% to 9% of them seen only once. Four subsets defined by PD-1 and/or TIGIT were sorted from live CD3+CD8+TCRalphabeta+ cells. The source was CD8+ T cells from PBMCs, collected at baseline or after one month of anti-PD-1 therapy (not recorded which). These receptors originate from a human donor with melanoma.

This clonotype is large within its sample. In nucleotides, the CDR3 is TGTGCCAGCAGCGACCCACCAGGACAGGGATCGGGCGAGCAGTACTTC. Its protein is CASSDPPGQGSGEQYF. The rearrangement joins TRBV28 to TRBJ2-7; 8 bases are a match to TRBD1. CDR1 and CDR2 from the germline V gene are MDHEN and SYDVKM. The J segment lost 6 bases and the V segment lost 6 bases, leaving 16 bases of the junction unmatched. The CDR3 has 16 amino acids.

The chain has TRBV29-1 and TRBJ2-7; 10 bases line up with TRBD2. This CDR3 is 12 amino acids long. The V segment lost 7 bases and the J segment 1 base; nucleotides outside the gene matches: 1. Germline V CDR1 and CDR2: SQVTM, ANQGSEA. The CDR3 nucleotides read TGCAGCGGACTAGCGGGTTCCTACGAGCAGTACTTC. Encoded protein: CSGLAGSYEQYF.

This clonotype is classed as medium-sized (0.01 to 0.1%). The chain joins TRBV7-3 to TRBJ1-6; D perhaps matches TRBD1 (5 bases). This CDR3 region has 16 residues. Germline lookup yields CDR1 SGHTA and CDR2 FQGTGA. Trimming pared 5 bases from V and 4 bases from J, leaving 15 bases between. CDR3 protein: CASSLGRSGYNSPLHF. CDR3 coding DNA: TGTGCCAGCAGCCTCGGGAGGTCAGGGTATAATTCACCCCTCCACTTT.

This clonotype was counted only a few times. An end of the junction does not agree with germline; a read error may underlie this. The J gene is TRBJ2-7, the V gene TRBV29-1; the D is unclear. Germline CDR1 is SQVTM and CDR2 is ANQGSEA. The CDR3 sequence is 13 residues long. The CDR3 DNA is TGCAGCGTTGAAGATGCATCCACCTACGAGCGGTACTTC. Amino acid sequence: CSVEDASTYERYF.

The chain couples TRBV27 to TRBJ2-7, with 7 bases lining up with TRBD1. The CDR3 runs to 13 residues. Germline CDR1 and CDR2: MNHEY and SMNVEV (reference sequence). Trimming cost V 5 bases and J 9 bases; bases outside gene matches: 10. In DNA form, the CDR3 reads TGTGCCAGCAGTATCCAGAGACAGGGAAGGCAGTACTTC. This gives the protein CASSIQRQGRQYF.

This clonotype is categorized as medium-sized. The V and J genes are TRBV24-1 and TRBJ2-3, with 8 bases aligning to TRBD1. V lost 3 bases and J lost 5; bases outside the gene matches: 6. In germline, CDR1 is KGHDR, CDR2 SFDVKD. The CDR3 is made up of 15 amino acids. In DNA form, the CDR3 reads TGTGCCACCAGTGATCAAGGGACAGGCCTAGATACGCAGTATTTT. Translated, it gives CATSDQGTGLDTQYF.

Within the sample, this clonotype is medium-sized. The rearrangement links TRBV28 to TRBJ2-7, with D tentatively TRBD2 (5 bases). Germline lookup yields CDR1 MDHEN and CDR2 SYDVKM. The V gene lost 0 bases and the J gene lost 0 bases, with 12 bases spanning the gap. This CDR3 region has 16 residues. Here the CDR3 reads CASSLWVGSISYEQYF. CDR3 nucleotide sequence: TGTGCCAGCAGTTTATGGGTGGGGAGTATCTCCTACGAGCAGTACTTC.

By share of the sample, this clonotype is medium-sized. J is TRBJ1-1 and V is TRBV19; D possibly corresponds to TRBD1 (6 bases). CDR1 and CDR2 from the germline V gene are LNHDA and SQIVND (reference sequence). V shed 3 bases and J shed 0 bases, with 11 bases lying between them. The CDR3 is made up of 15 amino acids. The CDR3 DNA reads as TGTGCCAGTAGTATCAGGACAGTACTGAACACTGAAGCTTTCTTT. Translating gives CASSIRTVLNTEAFF.

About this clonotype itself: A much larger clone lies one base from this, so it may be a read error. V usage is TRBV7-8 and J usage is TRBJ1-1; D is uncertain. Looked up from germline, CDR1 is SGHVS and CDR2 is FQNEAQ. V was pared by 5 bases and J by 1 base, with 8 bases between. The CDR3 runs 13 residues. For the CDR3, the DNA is TGTGCCAGCAGCGTAGAGTCGAACACTGAAGCTTTCTTT. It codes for CASSVESNTEAFF.

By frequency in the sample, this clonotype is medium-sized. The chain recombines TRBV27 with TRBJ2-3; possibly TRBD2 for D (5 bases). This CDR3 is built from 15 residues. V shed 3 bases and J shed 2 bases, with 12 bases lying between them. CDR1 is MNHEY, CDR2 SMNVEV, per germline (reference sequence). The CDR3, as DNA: TGTGCCAGCAGTTTTTCTGGACTCCCCACAGATACGCAGTATTTT. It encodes CASSFSGLPTDTQYF.

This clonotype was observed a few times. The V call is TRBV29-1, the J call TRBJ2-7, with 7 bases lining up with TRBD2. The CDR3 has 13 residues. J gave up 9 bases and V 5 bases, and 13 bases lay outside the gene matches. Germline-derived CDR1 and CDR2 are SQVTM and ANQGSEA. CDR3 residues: CSVIAGLPSGQYF. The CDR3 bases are TGCAGCGTTATAGCGGGCCTACCTTCGGGGCAGTACTTC.

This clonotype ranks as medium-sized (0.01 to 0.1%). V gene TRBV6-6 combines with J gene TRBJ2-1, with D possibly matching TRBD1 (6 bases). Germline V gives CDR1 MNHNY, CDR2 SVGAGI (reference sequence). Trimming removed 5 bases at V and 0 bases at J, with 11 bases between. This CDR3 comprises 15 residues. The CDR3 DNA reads TGTGCCAGCAGTACCAGGACAGTCTCCTACAATGAGCAGTTCTTC. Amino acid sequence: CASSTRTVSYNEQFF.

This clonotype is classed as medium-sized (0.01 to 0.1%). The CDR3: CASSPRDRGGTGELFF. DNA for the CDR3: TGTGCCAGCAGCCCAAGGGACAGGGGTGGCACCGGGGAGCTGTTTTTT. The J gene is TRBJ2-2, the V gene TRBV5-8; the match to TRBD1 covers 10 bases. The CDR3 extends over 16 amino acids. Germline V CDR1 and CDR2: SGHTS, YDEGEE. Trimming at V came to 4 bases and at J to 4 bases, leaving 7 bases not matched to a gene.

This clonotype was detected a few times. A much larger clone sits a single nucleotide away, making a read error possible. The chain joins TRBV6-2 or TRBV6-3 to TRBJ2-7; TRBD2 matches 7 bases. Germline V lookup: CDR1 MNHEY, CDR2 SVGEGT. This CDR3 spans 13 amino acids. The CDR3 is CASSYGGSYERYF. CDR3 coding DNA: TGTGCCAGCAGTTACGGCGGGAGCTACGAGCGGTACTTC.